The next 8 T cell receptor beta chains were all read from a single sample in a study of monozygotic twins with inflammatory bowel disease. TCRdb reworked the 5' RACE reads into one entry per CDR3 protein, no DNA. The sample has 300,000 to 350,000 distinct CDR3 sequences. The sample taken for sequencing was blood. Source of these receptors: a human donor with ulcerative colitis or Crohn's disease, or a healthy co-twin of an affected twin (not recorded which).

This chain links TRBV3-1 with TRBJ1-1; TCRdb returns TRBD1, unconfirmable since there is no DNA. The CDR3 covers 17 residues. Germline V gene sequence: CDR1 LGHDT, CDR2 YNNKEL (reference sequence). CDR3 region: CASSWQYRGGQNTEAFF.

The rearrangement links TRBV20-1 to TRBJ1-1. The germline V gene encodes CDR1 DFQATT and CDR2 SNEGSKA (reference sequence). The CDR3 is 15 amino acids. The CDR3 loop reads CSARDQGSRNTEAFF.

V gene TRBV5-1 combines with J gene TRBJ1-1. CDR1 is SGHRS and CDR2 is YFSETQ in the germline V gene. There are 15 residues in the CDR3. CDR3 in amino acids: CASSLVPQGNTEAFF.

This sequence joins TRBV4-3 and TRBJ2-7; the D call from TCRdb, TRBD1, cannot be confirmed without DNA. The CDR3 consists of 16 residues. The germline V gene encodes CDR1 LGHNA and CDR2 YSLEER. The chain's CDR3 is CASSQEPGGGSYEQYF.

J is TRBJ2-7 and V is TRBV7-9; TCRdb's D gene call, TRBD1, goes unchecked for lack of DNA. The CDR3 is made up of 15 amino acids. Germline V lookup: CDR1 SEHNR, CDR2 FQNEAQ (reference sequence). The CDR3 protein is CASSWSVGQGSEQYF. Looking up the rest from reference TRBV7-9 and TRBJ2-7 gives the full variable domain: DTGVSQNPRHKITKRGQNVTFRCDPISEHNRLYWYRQTLGQGPEFLTYFQNEAQLEKSRLLSDRFSAERPKGSFSTLEIQRTEQGDSAMYLCASSWSVGQGSEQYFGPGTRLTVT.

The V call is TRBV5-1, the J call TRBJ2-7; TCRdb lists TRBD1, though no DNA is available to test this call. Germline V CDR1 and CDR2: SGHRS, YFSETQ. The CDR3 has 15 amino acids. CDR3 in amino acids: CASSPLERDGYEQYF.

The gene calls are TRBV2 and TRBJ2-7; TCRdb outputs TRBD2, but without DNA this stays unchecked. The CDR3 is 14 amino acids. Per the germline V gene, CDR1 is SNHLY and CDR2 is FYNNEI. The CDR3 spells CASSEALAGYEQYF.

This chain links TRBV5-1 with TRBJ2-6; TCRdb designates TRBD2, a call that cannot be tested without DNA. The CDR3 consists of 18 residues. Germline V gene sequence: CDR1 SGHRS, CDR2 YFSETQ. The CDR3 reads CASSFFSSGDSGANVLTF.